Below, 20 T cell receptor beta chains from the same sample are listed, as sequenced in a study of cytomegalovirus exposure and HLA in healthy donors (dated 2017 in TCRdb). Libraries were built with the immunoSEQ multiplex PCR assay. The multiplex PCR relied on a mix of 60 forward primers for TCR Vbeta segments and 13 reverse primers for TCR Jbeta segments. The table comes from immuneACCESS by way of TCRdb, which keeps in-frame sequences with V and J called. Part of the clones is missing from these tables; in studies checked, under half for an unresolved V gene and the rest for unknown reasons. The table for this sample lists some 110,000 clones; roughly 82% of them were counted only once. The ten largest clones take up 13% of the sample. The specimen was PBMCs. The receptor set was obtained from a woman between 35 and 50 years old in good health and CMV-seropositive.

The CDR3 nucleotides are TGCAGCGTTGAATTAGCGGCCTCCTACAATGAGCAGTTCTTC. Its protein product is CSVELAASYNEQFF. This chain uses TRBV29-1 with TRBJ2-1; perhaps TRBD2 as D (6 bases). CDR1 and CDR2 from the germline V gene are SQVTM and ANQGSEA. CDR3 length: 14 amino acids. V was trimmed by 2 bases and J by 0 bases, leaving 8 bases between them.

The V gene is TRBV5-1, the J gene TRBJ1-6, with D hard to call. Germline V gene lookup returns CDR1 SGHRS and CDR2 YFSETQ. V gave up 0 bases and J gave up 7 bases, with 11 bases separating them. The CDR3 extends over 15 amino acids. CDR3 nucleotides: TGCGCCAGCAGCTTGGAGGCAGGCTCGAATTCACCCCTCCACTTT. Encoded protein: CASSLEAGSNSPLHF.

The CDR3 spells CASSLVRSYEQYF. The CDR3 DNA reads TGTGCCAGCAGCTTAGTGCGCTCCTACGAGCAGTACTTC. The V gene is TRBV7-2, the J gene TRBJ2-7, with no clear D. This CDR3 comprises 13 residues. CDR1 is SGHTA, CDR2 FQGNSA, per germline. V was clipped by 1 base and J by 0 bases, with 4 bases between them. The full variable domain, its missing parts supplied by reference TRBV7-2 and TRBJ2-7, is GAGVSQSPSNKVTEKGKDVELRCDPISGHTALYWYRQSLGQGLEFLIYFQGNSAPDKSGLPSDRFSAERTGGSVSTLTIQRTQQEDSAVYLCASSLVRSYEQYFGPGTRLTVT.

The chain employs TRBV5-4 and TRBJ2-1; D perhaps matches TRBD1 (5 bases). The CDR3 is 15 residues long. V was trimmed by 1 base and J by 0 bases, leaving 8 bases between them. CDR1 SGHNT and CDR2 YYREEE come from the germline V gene (reference sequence). CDR3 protein: CASSLYRSSYNEQFF. CDR3 bases: TGTGCCAGCAGCTTGTACAGGAGCTCCTACAATGAGCAGTTCTTC.

V and J are TRBV9 and TRBJ2-1; D may be TRBD2 (6 bases). The CDR3 is 14 amino acids. Trimming left V 2 bases short and J 5 bases short, with 11 bases between. CDR1 is SGDLS, CDR2 YYNGEE, per germline. CDR3 amino acids: CASSVTGGNNEQFF. CDR3 coding DNA: TGTGCCAGCAGCGTGACCGGGGGTAACAATGAGCAGTTCTTC.

The sample holds a few counts of this clone. The rearrangement uses TRBV6-6 and TRBJ1-4; D uncertain. This CDR3 has 13 residues. Looked up from germline, CDR1 is MNHNY and CDR2 is SVGAGI (reference sequence). V lost 4 bases and J lost 13, with 16 bases in between. The CDR3 nucleotides are TGTGCCAGCAGTTCCACCGCGAAGGGAGGACTGTTTTTT. Translation gives CASSSTAKGGLFF.

The sample holds a few counts of this clone. J is TRBJ1-5 and V is TRBV11-2, with D perhaps matching TRBD1 (6 bases). CDR1 and CDR2 from the germline V gene are SGHAT and FQNNGV. This CDR3 has 14 amino acids. Trimming took off 1 base at V and 5 bases at J, with 9 bases between the two ends. The CDR3 bases are TGTGCCAGCAGCTTAGGACAGGCAGATCAGCCCCAGCATTTT. Translated: CASSLGQADQPQHF. The full variable domain, rest sourced from reference TRBV11-2 and TRBJ1-5, is EAGVAQSPRYKIIEKRQSVAFWCNPISGHATLYWYQQILGQGPKLLIQFQNNGVVDDSQLPKDRFSAERLKGVDSTLKIQPAKLEDSAVYLCASSLGQADQPQHFGDGTRLSIL.

The chain uses TRBV7-8 and TRBJ2-5; 10 positions agree with TRBD2. Matching the DNA end better, TRBJ2-7 makes the J call doubtful. The germline V gene has CDR1 SGHVS and CDR2 FQNEAQ. The CDR3 consists of 15 residues. CDR3 amino acids: CASSLRSSGSLEQYF. The CDR3 DNA follows: TGTGCCAGCAGCTTAAGATCTAGCGGGAGTCTCGAGCAGTACTTC.

About this clone itself: One junction end does not reproduce the germline sequence, and a read error may be involved. This chain links TRBV28 with TRBJ2-1; D is uncertain. Germline V gene sequence: CDR1 MDHEN, CDR2 SYDVKM. The CDR3 has 14 amino acids. The CDR3 loop reads CAGSLQPTNNEQFF. The CDR3 region has the DNA TGTGCCGGCAGTTTACAACCCACAAACAATGAGCAGTTCTTC.

This sequence joins TRBV25-1 and TRBJ2-5; 10 nucleotides match TRBD1. The CDR3 consists of 14 residues. V lost 4 bases to trimming and J lost 4 bases; unmatched junction nucleotides: 3. CDR1 is MGHDK, CDR2 SYGVNS, per germline. CDR3 sequence reads: CASSGDRGRETQYF. Here the CDR3 DNA reads TGTGCCAGCAGTGGGGACAGGGGAAGAGAGACCCAGTACTTC.

The chain employs TRBV9 and TRBJ2-7, with D possibly TRBD2 on 5 matching bases. Germline-derived CDR1 and CDR2 are SGDLS and YYNGEE. V was shortened by 0 bases and J by 5 bases, with 9 bases between the two germline ends. The CDR3 is 13 residues long. The CDR3: CASSVGLGDEQYF. The CDR3 DNA is TGTGCCAGCAGCGTAGGCCTCGGGGACGAGCAGTACTTC.

The genes are TRBV15 and TRBJ2-1; 10 bases map to TRBD1. The CDR3 spans 18 residues. After removal of 4 bases from V and 0 bases from J, the junction contained 9 bases not matched to a gene. Germline CDR1 and CDR2: LNHNV and YYDKDF (reference sequence). This CDR3 is CATSNPSTGGFSYNEQFF. In DNA form, the CDR3 reads TGTGCCACCAGCAACCCCTCGACAGGGGGCTTCTCCTACAATGAGCAGTTCTTC.

The CDR3, as DNA: TGTGCCAGCAGCGCCACTAGTGAGCAGTTCTTC. As protein: CASSATSEQFF. The J gene is TRBJ2-1, the V gene TRBV11-2; D perhaps matches TRBD2 (5 bases). The CDR3 has 11 residues. The V and J ends lost 5 bases and 9 bases respectively, with 8 bases between them. The germline V gene encodes CDR1 SGHAT and CDR2 FQNNGV.

J is TRBJ2-1 and V is TRBV7-3, with D unclear. The V end was cut by 0 bases, the J end by 1 base, with 10 bases between. Germline V CDR1 and CDR2: SGHTA, FQGTGA. The CDR3 length is 16 residues. This chain's CDR3 is CASSLTGQRSYNEQFF. CDR3 in DNA: TGTGCCAGCAGCTTAACCGGCCAGCGTTCCTACAATGAGCAGTTCTTC.

The chain recombines TRBV5-1 with TRBJ1-1; 7 bases agree with TRBD1. Germline loops: CDR1 SGHRS, CDR2 YFSETQ. Trimming cost V 3 bases and J 6 bases; bases outside gene matches: 5. There are 13 residues in the CDR3. The CDR3 sequence is CASSWRQGAEAFF. CDR3 DNA: TGCGCCAGCAGCTGGCGGCAGGGGGCTGAAGCTTTCTTT.

The chain couples TRBV9 to TRBJ2-7; TRBD2 matches at 10 bases. CDR3 length: 18 amino acids. Trimming removed 0 bases from V and 2 bases from J; junction bases left unmatched: 11. Germline CDR1 is SGDLS and CDR2 is YYNGEE. This CDR3 reads CASSVGASGSGKAYEQYF. The CDR3, as DNA: TGTGCCAGCAGCGTAGGGGCTAGCGGGAGTGGGAAGGCCTACGAGCAGTACTTC.

This chain joins TRBV6-1 and TRBJ2-1; TRBD2 matches 11 bases. The V and J ends lost 5 bases and 6 bases, in that order; junction bases with no gene match: 6. The CDR3 is 15 amino acids. From germline, CDR1 is MNHNS and CDR2 SASEGT. CDR3 nucleotide sequence: TGTGCCAGCAGTAGAACTAGCGGGAGTTTCAATGAGCAGTTCTTC. Protein sequence: CASSRTSGSFNEQFF.

The genes are TRBV28 and TRBJ2-1; D possibly corresponds to TRBD1 (6 bases). V lost 3 bases to trimming and J lost 3 bases, with 12 bases between them. Germline assignment: CDR1 MDHEN and CDR2 SYDVKM. CDR3 length equals 15 residues. Written as DNA, the CDR3 is TGTGCCAGCAGTTTGGGAGACAGGTACTACAATGAGCAGTTCTTC. Translation gives CASSLGDRYYNEQFF.

This clone came up a few times. This chain connects TRBV19 to TRBJ1-3; D remains ambiguous. The CDR3 length is 15 residues. V lost 4 bases to trimming and J lost 4 bases, with 14 bases between them. Germline V lookup: CDR1 LNHDA, CDR2 SQIVND (reference sequence). Written as DNA, the CDR3 is TGTGCCAGTAGTAGCTTGGCAGGATCCGGAAACACCATATATTTT. It is translated as CASSSLAGSGNTIYF.

The rearrangement links TRBV4-2 to TRBJ2-3; D is ambiguous. The V end lost 0 bases, the J end lost 4 bases, and 5 bases lay between the germline ends. Germline lookup yields CDR1 LGHNA and CDR2 YNFKEQ. The CDR3 spans 13 residues. The CDR3: CASSQDRSDTQYF. The CDR3 bases are TGTGCCAGCAGCCAAGATAGATCAGATACGCAGTATTTT.